The entry below gives a single TCR beta chain sequence along with its context. As yet, its antigen is unknown. V lost 2 bases and J lost 4; bases outside the gene matches: 7. CDR3 size: 15 residues. Germline values: CDR1 MNHNS, CDR2 SASEGT. This entry comes from a study of brain T cells in children with intractable seizures. Findings of the study overall: Pre-surgery blood may have been undersampled, hiding some clones. Patients' HCMV serostatus was unknown; virus specificity rests on CDR3 similarity alone.

The time point: blood from clinic visit 5 months post-surgery; TSC patient then seizure free. The sequenced cases were selected for having the highest brain T cell transcript signatures. TCRdb's table, derived via immunoSEQ multiplex PCR, lists solely in-frame clones and lacks some. The table lists 300,000 to 400,000 clones, over 90% of them singletons. The specimen comprised peripheral blood, sampled less than 6 months after surgery. The J gene is TRBJ1-2, the V gene TRBV6-1; the match to TRBD1 covers 7 bases. This TCR was recovered from a boy younger than two with tuberous sclerosis and intractable seizures. CDR3 region: CASSEIRGDSYGYTF. The CDR3 DNA is TGTGCCAGCAGTGAAATCAGGGGGGATTCCTATGGCTACACCTTC.